This T cell receptor (beta chain) was sequenced for a study of T cell changes during pregnancy in multiple sclerosis. Clones were read by immunoSEQ multiplex PCR, and TCRdb kept only the in-frame ones, dropping some. Of around 95,000 clones listed, around 92% are singletons. Germline CDR1 reads SGHRS; CDR2 reads YFSETQ. CDR3 length: 14 amino acids. J was trimmed by 1 base and V by 7 bases; bases with no gene match: 4. V is TRBV5-1 and J is TRBJ2-7; 11 bases line up with TRBD2. The TCR comes from a female donor with multiple sclerosis, enrolled in a pregnancy study. This specimen was peripheral blood, taken after pregnancy. The CDR3 DNA reads TGCGCCAGCGCGACTAGCGGGACTTCCTACGAGCAGTACTTC. It codes for CASATSGTSYEQYF.